The clone carrying this TCR beta chain was seen once. Its antigen is unidentified. These data belong to a study of post-analysis software for immune sequencing data. Whole-study context: The disease courses spanned relapsing-remitting, secondary progressive and progressive-relapsing forms of multiple sclerosis. Notes on the study in general: Those with multiple sclerosis, the patient group, showed significantly lower normalized Chao1 diversity than controls.

Presence of unique molecular identifiers characterized the TCR beta cDNA libraries. Yield was about 500,000 cDNA molecules from roughly 1 to 10 million T cells. Using its own MiXCR run on the PCR reads, TCRdb lists one record per CDR3 protein. The table shows about 540,000 distinct CDR3 sequences, with 34% occurring only once. Material: blood. The receptor was isolated from a girl aged 2-17 years with multiple sclerosis.

DNA for the CDR3: TGTGCCAGCAGCCCCCTAGCGACAGGGCCTAGCACAGATACGCAGTATTTT. This gives the protein CASSPLATGPSTDTQYF. J is TRBJ2-3 and V is TRBV3-1; possibly TRBD1 for D (7 bases). This CDR3 has 17 residues. Germline V lookup: CDR1 LGHDT, CDR2 YNNKEL (reference sequence). V lost 4 bases to trimming and J lost 0 bases, with 17 bases between them.